This T cell receptor beta chain was identified in a study of spatial heterogeneity in lung cancer. Findings and limits, study-wide: Tumoral mutation counts were tracked by counts of expanded intratumoral alpha and beta TCRs. Tumor T-cell coverage was an estimated 7% or so for alpha and 13% for beta chains.

The V gene's germline CDR1 is SGHRS and CDR2 YFSETQ. The CDR3 totals 14 residues. With 4 bases clipped from V and 3 bases from J, the junction kept 7 bases outside the gene matches. There are a few counts of this clonotype. Its target is unknown. TCR cDNA molecules were tagged individually, and each one carried a unique molecular identifier. MiXCR, applied by TCRdb to the 5' RACE reads, yields one record per CDR3 protein. The table has about 20,000 distinct CDR3 sequences, around 15% seen once; the top ten hold 25% to 35%. As to time point: sample taken at primary tumor resection. There were 70 to 80 donors, all of them untreated patients with early-stage non-small cell lung cancer. Frozen PBMC, nontumor lung or tumor provided whole RNA, which was sequenced unsorted.

The sequencing here drew on lung tumor tissue, taken at surgery. The J gene is TRBJ2-7, the V gene TRBV5-1, with TRBD1 identical over 7 bases. The sequence came from a female donor with early-stage non-small cell lung cancer. CDR3 coding DNA: TGCGCCAGCAGCCCCGAAGGGACAGACTACGAGCAGTACTTC. The encoded protein is CASSPEGTDYEQYF.